A selection of T cell receptor beta chains follows, all from one sample in a study of blood T cell repertoires in COVID-19. Repertoires were generated with immunoSEQ multiplex PCR, while TCRdb's copy carries only in-frame clones and drops some. The table has tens of thousands of clones, 65% to 85% seen once. Sequencing used peripheral blood. These receptors originate from an elderly man with active or convalescent COVID-19. CDR3s leave out the opening cysteine and the closing phenylalanine or tryptophan. For some rows the clone size is stated as once, few or many, or as a class when expanded; others skip it.

. | TRBV11-3 | ASSLGGWGGQETQY
. | TRBV15 | ATSRETRQLTDTQY
once | TRBV19 | ASKDGSGGFEQY
. | TRBV5-6 | ASRREGQETQY
. | TRBV9 | ASSVNRGLAGGRRIDTQY
. | TRBV18 | ASSPRLAGELTGELF
. | TRBV4-1 | ASSQTSGVNYEQY
. | TRBV3-1/TRBV3-2 | ASSQGGASGAYEQY
. | TRBV10-3 | AISPSGPDLGYNEQF
once | TRBV6-6 | ASSYGRGNTEAF
. | TRBV6-5 | ASIGRTTEAF
. | TRBV6-2/TRBV6-3 | ASSNSPGTAYGYT
. | TRBV6-2/TRBV6-3 | ASRPTGAKPEAF